Given below is one T cell receptor (beta chain) in context. The antigen this receptor binds is unknown. Per-base quality was not reported, and no clone a single base away is much larger than it. This specimen belongs to a study of Ad26.COV2.S vaccination and SARS-CoV-2 variants (TCRdb year 2021). Describing the broader study: Vaccine-arm donors were drawn from COV1001, a multicentre, randomized, double-blind, placebo-controlled phase I-IIa trial of Ad26.COV2.S in healthy adults. Ad26.COV2.S was given intramuscularly at 5x10^10 or 1x10^11 viral particles, as a single shot or as two shots 56 days apart. TCRbeta repertoire sequencing served as the tool for gauging how specific and how broad the SARS-CoV-2-reactive T cell receptors were following Ad26.COV2.S vaccination. The TCR-sequenced set comprised around 30 samples: around 20 Ad26.COV2.S vaccine recipients, 5 placebo recipients and 8 SARS-CoV-2 convalescent individuals. Participants in the trial were split at random into five groups of five each, receiving low-dose or high-dose Ad26.COV2.S once or twice, or else placebo on both occasions. Investigators remained blinded to trial group allocation during experiments and outcome assessment.

The treatment or condition tag for this specimen amounts to: approximately 18 received Ad26.COV2.S at low or high dose, single or two shots; several received placebo; per-sample allocation not given. Repertoires of vaccine and placebo recipients were sequenced from samples collected on day 63 after the first injection. In Cohort 1b, more than 20 adults aged 18-55 years were enrolled at a single site in Boston, USA, between 29 July and 7 August 2020. Ad26.COV2.S was a replication-incompetent adenovirus type 26 vector that expressed a prefusion-stabilized SARS-CoV-2 spike protein derived from the original Wuhan strain. The germline ends are 7 bases apart after V is trimmed by 0 bases and J by 4 bases. Its CDR3 holds 13 amino acids, cysteine through phenylalanine. The kept DNA is CDR3 alone, 39 bases in frame from the first base. Based on the germline V gene, the CDR1 and CDR2 sequences are SGHDT and YYEEEE.

Broader findings and caveats from the paper: Spike-specific TCR breadth was higher in Ad26.COV2.S recipients than in placebo recipients (P = 0.0014). Comparable non-spike TCR breadth was observed between vaccine and placebo recipients, consistent with only spike being contained in the vaccine. Substantial breadth of spike-specific CD8+ and CD4+ T cell responses was reported after vaccination. It was noted by the authors that total T cell responses may have been underestimated by the TCR breadth and depth analyses. The study lacked the statistical power to compare responses across vaccine doses or regimens.

TCRbeta CDR3 regions were sequenced with the immunoSEQ Assay. After extraction, genomic DNA underwent amplification by bias-controlled multiplex PCR, followed by high-throughput sequencing. The study's own analysis went as follows. Collapsing and filtering of sequences were performed to quantify the absolute abundance of each unique TCRbeta CDR3 region. T cell fraction was estimated by normalization of TCRbeta template counts to usable DNA, with usable DNA being measured through amplification of reference genes present in all nucleated cells. Repertoire TCRs were annotated as SARS-CoV-2-specific when V gene, CDR3 amino acid sequence and J gene were exactly matched to a known reactive TCR set. MIRA supplied the reference SARS-CoV-2 TCR set, which was filtered for enrichment in COVID-19-positive ImmuneCODE repertoires so that public or cross-reactive TCRs were removed. Based on the MIRA antigens, annotated TCRs were further analysed at the level of specific ORF or position within ORF. Breadth was defined as the number of annotated unique rearrangements divided by the total number of unique productive rearrangements, and depth was defined as the summed frequency of the annotated unique rearrangements. TCR breadth was compared between groups using two-sided Wilcoxon rank-sum tests. The clones in this table, taken by TCRdb from immuneACCESS, are in-frame only. Not every clone is retained; where verified, under half of the shortfall comes from an unresolved V gene, and the cause of the rest is unknown. The DNA was the basis for D and trimming; V, J and clone size are from that table. Across this sample there are fewer than 600,000 clones, with about 88% seen only once. Roughly 1.7% of the sample belongs to the ten largest clones.

This chain is built from TRBV5-6 and TRBJ2-5, and perhaps TRBD2 as D gene, on 5 matching bases. The sequence came from a person between 18 and 65 years old who received the Ad26.COV2.S COVID-19 vaccine or a placebo. Sequencing was performed on peripheral blood, taken in a trial of Ad26.COV2.S vaccine versus placebo. Here is the DNA: TGTGCCAGCAGCTTGGCCGGAGGAGAGACCCAGTACTTC. Its translation is CASSLAGGETQYF.